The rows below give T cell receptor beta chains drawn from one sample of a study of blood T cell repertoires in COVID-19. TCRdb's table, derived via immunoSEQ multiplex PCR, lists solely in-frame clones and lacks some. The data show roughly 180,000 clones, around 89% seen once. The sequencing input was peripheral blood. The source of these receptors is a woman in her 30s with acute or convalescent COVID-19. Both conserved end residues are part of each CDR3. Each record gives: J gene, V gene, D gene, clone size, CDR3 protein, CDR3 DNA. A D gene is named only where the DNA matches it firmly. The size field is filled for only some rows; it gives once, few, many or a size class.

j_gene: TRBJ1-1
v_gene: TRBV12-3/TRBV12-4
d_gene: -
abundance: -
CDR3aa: CASSFKGVPKAFF
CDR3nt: TGTGCCAGCAGTTTTAAGGGGGTGCCTAAAGCTTTCTTT

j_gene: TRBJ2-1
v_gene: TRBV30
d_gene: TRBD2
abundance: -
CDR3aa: CAWAGLAGSSGYEQFF
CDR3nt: TGTGCCTGGGCGGGACTAGCGGGATCATCCGGGTATGAGCAGTTCTTC

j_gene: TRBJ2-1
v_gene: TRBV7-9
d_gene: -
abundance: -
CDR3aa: CASSPRVGEAYNEQFF
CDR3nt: TGTGCCAGCAGCCCCCGTGTGGGAGAGGCCTACAATGAGCAGTTCTTC

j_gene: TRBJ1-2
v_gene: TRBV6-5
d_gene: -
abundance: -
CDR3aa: CASSTTRGGYGYTF
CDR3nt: TGTGCCAGCAGTACCACCAGGGGAGGGTATGGCTACACCTTC

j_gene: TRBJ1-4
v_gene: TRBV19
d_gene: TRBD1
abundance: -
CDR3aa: CASSMILGTGEEKLFF
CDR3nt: TGTGCCAGTAGTATGATCCTGGGGACAGGGGAGGAAAAACTGTTTTTT

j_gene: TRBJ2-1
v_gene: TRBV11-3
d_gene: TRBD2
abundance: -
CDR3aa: CASRKRDSSSYNEQFF
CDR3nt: TGTGCCAGCAGGAAGCGGGACTCAAGCTCCTACAATGAGCAGTTCTTC

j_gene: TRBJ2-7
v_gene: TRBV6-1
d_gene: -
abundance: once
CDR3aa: CASSEAGGRSYEQYF
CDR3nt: TGTGCCAGCAGTGAAGCAGGGGGACGGTCCTACGAGCAGTACTTC

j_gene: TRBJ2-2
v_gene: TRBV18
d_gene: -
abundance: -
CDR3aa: CASSPASTGELFF
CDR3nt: TGTGCCAGCTCACCAGCCAGTACCGGGGAGCTGTTTTTT

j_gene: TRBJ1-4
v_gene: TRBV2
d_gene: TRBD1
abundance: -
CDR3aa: CASRAGTVEKLFF
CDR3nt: TGTGCCAGCAGGGCGGGGACAGTTGAAAAACTGTTTTTT

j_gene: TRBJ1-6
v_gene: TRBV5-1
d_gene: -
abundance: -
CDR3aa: CASSLRRDSPLHF
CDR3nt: TGCGCCAGCAGCTTGCGCAGGGATTCACCCCTCCACTTT

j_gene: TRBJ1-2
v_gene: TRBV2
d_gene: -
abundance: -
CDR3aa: CASSEGGPANYGYTF
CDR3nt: TGTGCCAGCAGTGAAGGGGGCCCCGCTAACTATGGCTACACCTTC

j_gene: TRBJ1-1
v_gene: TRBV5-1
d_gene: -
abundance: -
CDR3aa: CASSTTGNTEAFF
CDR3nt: TGCGCCAGCAGCACCACAGGGAACACTGAAGCTTTCTTT

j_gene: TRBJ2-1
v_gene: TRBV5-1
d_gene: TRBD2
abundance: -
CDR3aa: CASRKAGDSYNEQFF
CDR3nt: TGCGCCAGCAGAAAAGCGGGAGACTCCTACAATGAGCAGTTCTTC

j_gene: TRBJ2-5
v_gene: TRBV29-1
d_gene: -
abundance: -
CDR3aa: CSFNWGLHQETQYF
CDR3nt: TGCAGCTTCAACTGGGGACTGCACCAAGAGACCCAGTACTTC

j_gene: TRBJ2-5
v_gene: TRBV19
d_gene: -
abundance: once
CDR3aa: CASSIAFNLGTSRNF
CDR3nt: TGTGCCAGTAGTATCGCCTTTAACCTCGGGACTTCACGAAACTTC

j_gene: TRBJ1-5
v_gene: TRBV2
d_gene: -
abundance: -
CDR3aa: CASSTDGSNQPQHF
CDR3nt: TGTGCCAGCAGCACAGACGGTAGCAATCAGCCCCAGCATTTT

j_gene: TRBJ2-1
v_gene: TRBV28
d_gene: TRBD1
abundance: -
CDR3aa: CASRLGTGIHEQFF
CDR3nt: TGTGCCAGCAGATTGGGGACAGGGATCCATGAGCAGTTCTTC

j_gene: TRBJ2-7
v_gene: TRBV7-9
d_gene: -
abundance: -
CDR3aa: CASSYSIYEQYF
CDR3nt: TGTGCCAGCAGCTACAGTATCTACGAGCAGTACTTC

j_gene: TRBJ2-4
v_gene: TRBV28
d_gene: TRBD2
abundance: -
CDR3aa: CASSSPGGIQYF
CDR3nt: TGTGCCAGCAGTTCCCCGGGGGGCATTCAGTACTTC

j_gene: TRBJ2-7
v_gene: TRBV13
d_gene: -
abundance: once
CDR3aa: CASSPQGSEQYF
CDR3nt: TGTGCCAGCAGCCCTCAGGGATCCGAGCAGTACTTC

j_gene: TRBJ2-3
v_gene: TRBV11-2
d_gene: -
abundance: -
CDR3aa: CASSSISGPSTDTQYF
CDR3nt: TGTGCCAGCAGCTCGATTAGCGGCCCTAGCACAGATACGCAGTATTTT

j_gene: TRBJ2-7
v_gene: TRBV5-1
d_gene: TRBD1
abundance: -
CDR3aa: CASSFTGESYEQYF
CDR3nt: TGCGCCAGCAGCTTCACAGGGGAGTCCTACGAGCAGTACTTC

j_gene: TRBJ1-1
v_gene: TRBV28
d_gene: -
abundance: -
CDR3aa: CASRRHDEAFF
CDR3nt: TGTGCCAGCAGACGACACGACGAAGCTTTCTTT

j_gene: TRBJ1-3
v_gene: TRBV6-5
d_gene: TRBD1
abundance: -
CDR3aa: CASRPGQLRNTIYF
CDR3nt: TGTGCCAGCAGACCGGGACAGTTAAGAAACACCATATATTTT

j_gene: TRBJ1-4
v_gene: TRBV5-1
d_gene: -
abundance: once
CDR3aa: CASRREVLATNEKLFF
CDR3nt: TGCGCCAGCAGACGGGAGGTCCTAGCAACTAATGAAAAACTGTTTTTT

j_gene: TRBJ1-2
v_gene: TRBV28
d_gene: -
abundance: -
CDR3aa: CASGSQGLYGYTF
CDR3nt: TGTGCCAGCGGATCACAGGGATTGTATGGCTACACCTTC

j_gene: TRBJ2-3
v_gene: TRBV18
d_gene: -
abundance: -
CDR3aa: CASSRLSDTDTQYF
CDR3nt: TGTGCCAGCTCAAGACTGTCGGACACAGATACGCAGTATTTT

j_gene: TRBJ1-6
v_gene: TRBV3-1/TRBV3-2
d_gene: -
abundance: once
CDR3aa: CASSPGQGLNSPLHF
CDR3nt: TGTGCCAGCAGCCCCGGGCAGGGTCTAAATTCACCCCTCCACTTT

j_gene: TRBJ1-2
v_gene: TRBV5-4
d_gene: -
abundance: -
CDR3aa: CASSLDAASRGYGYTF
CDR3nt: TGTGCCAGCAGCTTGGATGCGGCTTCCCGGGGCTATGGCTACACCTTC

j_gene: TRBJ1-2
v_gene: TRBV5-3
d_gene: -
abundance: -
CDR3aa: CARVLNYGYTF
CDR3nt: TGTGCCAGAGTCCTTAACTATGGCTACACCTTC